This T cell receptor beta chain was sequenced for a study of T cell responses to AZD1222 COVID-19 vaccine. Study information: Pooling of second doses given at about 4 or about 12 weeks was done. Study-level points and caveats: Spike-specific TCR breadth and depth grew following two AZD1222 doses.

The CDR3 sequence is 15 residues long. Per germline, CDR1 MNHEY and CDR2 SVGAGI. V lost 0 bases and J 2 bases, leaving 10 bases between the germline ends. Concerning this clone itself: As yet, its antigen is unknown.

The data were produced by immunoSEQ multiplex PCR, yet TCRdb's version contains in-frame clones alone and is incomplete. In the table there are about 120,000 clones, 92% of which are singletons. This chain links TRBV6-5 with TRBJ1-2; tentatively, D is TRBD1 (5 bases). The clonotype originates from an adult in good health. Here the sequenced sample was peripheral blood, taken on day 0 of AZD1222 vaccination. The CDR3, as DNA: TGTGCCAGCAGTTACTCGCGGGACCTCAACTATGGCTACACCTTC. It is translated as CASSYSRDLNYGYTF.